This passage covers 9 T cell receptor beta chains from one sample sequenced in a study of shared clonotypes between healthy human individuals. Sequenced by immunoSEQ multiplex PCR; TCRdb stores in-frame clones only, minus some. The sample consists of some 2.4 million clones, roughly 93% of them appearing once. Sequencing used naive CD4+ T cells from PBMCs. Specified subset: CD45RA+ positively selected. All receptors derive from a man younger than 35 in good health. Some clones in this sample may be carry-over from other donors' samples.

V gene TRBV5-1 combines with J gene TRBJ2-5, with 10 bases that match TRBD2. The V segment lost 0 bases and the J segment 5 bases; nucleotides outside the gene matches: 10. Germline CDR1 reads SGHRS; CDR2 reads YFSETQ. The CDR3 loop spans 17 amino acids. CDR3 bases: TGCGCCAGCAGCTTGGGGGCTAGCGGGAGCCTCGGGGAGACCCAGTACTTC. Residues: CASSLGASGSLGETQYF.

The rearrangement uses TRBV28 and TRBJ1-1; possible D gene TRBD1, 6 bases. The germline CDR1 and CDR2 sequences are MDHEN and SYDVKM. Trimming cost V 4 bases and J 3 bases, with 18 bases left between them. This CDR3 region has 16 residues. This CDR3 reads CASSYRPQGLHTEAFF. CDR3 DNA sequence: TGTGCCAGCAGTTACCGCCCCCAGGGGTTGCACACTGAAGCTTTCTTT.

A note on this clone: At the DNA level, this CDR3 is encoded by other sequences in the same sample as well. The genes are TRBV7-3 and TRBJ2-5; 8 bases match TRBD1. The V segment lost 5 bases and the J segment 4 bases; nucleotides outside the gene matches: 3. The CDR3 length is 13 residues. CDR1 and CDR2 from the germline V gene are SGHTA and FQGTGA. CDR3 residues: CASSRGQGETQYF. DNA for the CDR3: TGTGCCAGCAGCCGTGGACAGGGAGAGACCCAGTACTTC.

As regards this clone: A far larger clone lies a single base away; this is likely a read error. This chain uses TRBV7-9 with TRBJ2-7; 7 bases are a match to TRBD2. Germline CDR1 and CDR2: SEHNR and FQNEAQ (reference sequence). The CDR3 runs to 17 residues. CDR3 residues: CASSGSTTSDSSYKQYF. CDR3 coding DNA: TGTGCCAGCAGCGGATCGACAACTAGCGATAGCTCCTACAAGCAGTACTTC.

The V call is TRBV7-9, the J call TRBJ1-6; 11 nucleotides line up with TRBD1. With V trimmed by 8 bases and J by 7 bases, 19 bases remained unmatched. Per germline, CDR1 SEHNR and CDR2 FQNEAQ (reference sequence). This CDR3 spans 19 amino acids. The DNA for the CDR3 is TGTGCCAGCGGTACCGGTTGGACAGGGGGCGCTCCCCCCAATTCACCCCTCCACTTT. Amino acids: CASGTGWTGGAPPNSPLHF. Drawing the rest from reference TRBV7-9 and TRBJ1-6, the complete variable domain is DTGVSQNPRHKITKRGQNVTFRCDPISEHNRLYWYRQTLGQGPEFLTYFQNEAQLEKSRLLSDRFSAERPKGSFSTLEIQRTEQGDSAMYLCASGTGWTGGAPPNSPLHFGNGTRLTVT.

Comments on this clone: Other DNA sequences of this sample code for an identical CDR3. The CDR3 bases are TGCGCCAGCAGCTTGGAGGAGGGGAACTATGGCTACACCTTC. This gives the protein CASSLEEGNYGYTF. This chain connects TRBV5-1 to TRBJ1-2, with D perhaps TRBD1 (5 bases). Germline V gene lookup returns CDR1 SGHRS and CDR2 YFSETQ. This CDR3 is built from 14 residues. The V gene lost 0 bases and the J gene lost 2 bases, with 8 bases spanning the gap. Using reference TRBV5-1 and TRBJ1-2 for the parts outside the CDR3, the full variable domain is KAGVTQTPRYLIKTRGQQVTLSCSPISGHRSVSWYQQTPGQGLQFLFEYFSETQRNKGNFPGRFSGRQFSNSRSEMNVSTLELGDSALYLCASSLEEGNYGYTFGSGTRLTVV.

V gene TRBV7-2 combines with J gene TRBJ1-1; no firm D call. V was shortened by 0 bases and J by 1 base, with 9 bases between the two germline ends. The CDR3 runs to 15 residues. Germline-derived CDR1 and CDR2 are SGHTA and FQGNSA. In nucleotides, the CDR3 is TGTGCCAGCAGCTTAGCAGGTACACAGAACACTGAAGCTTTCTTT. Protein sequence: CASSLAGTQNTEAFF.

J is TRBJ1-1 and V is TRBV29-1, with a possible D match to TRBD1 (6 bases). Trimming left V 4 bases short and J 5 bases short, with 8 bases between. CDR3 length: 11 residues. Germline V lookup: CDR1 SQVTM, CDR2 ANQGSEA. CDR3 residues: CSVAGTTEAFF. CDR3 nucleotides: TGCAGCGTTGCGGGGACAACTGAAGCTTTCTTT.

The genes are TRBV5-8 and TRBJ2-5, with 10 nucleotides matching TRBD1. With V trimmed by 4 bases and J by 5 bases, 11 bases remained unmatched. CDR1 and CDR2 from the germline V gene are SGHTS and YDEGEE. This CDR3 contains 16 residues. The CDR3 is CASSQPGTGAGETQYF. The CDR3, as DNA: TGTGCCAGCAGCCAACCAGGGACAGGGGCGGGGGAGACCCAGTACTTC.